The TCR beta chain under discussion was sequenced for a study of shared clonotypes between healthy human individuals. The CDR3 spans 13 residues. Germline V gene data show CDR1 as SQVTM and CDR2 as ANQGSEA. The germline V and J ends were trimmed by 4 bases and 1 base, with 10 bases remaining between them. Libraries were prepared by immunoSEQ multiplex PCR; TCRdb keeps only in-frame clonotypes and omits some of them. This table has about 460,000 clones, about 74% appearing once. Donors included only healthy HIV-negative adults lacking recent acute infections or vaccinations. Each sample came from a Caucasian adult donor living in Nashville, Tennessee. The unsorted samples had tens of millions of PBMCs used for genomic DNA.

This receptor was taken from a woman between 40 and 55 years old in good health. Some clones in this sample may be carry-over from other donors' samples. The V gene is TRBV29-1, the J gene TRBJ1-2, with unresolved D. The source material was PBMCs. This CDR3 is CSVGIRLNYGYTF. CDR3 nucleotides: TGCAGCGTTGGTATCAGACTTAACTATGGCTACACCTTC.